These 26 T cell receptor beta chains originate from one sample sequenced in a study of blood T cell repertoires in COVID-19. Assay used: immunoSEQ multiplex PCR; TCRdb lists only in-frame clones, some missing. Of 200,000 to 250,000 clones detected, around 80% appear once; the ten largest clones hold approximately 5.1%. Sequenced input: peripheral blood. All receptors come from a woman aged 55-70 years who had recovered from COVID-19.

The J gene is TRBJ1-6, the V gene TRBV9; a possible D gene is TRBD1 (5 bases). V lost 0 bases and J lost 1, with 8 bases in between. The CDR3 extends over 16 amino acids. CDR1 and CDR2 from the germline V gene are SGDLS and YYNGEE. CDR3 protein: CASSVDTGSYNSPLHF. Here the CDR3 DNA reads TGTGCCAGCAGCGTAGACACAGGATCCTATAATTCACCCCTCCACTTT.

The CDR3: CASSQENYGYTF. The DNA of the CDR3 is TGTGCCAGCAGTCAAGAGAACTATGGCTACACCTTC. The gene calls are TRBV12-3 or TRBV12-4 and TRBJ1-2; D call uncertain. The V and J ends lost 5 bases and 2 bases respectively, with 6 bases between them. This CDR3 has 12 residues.

The chain carries TRBV18 and TRBJ1-4, with D possibly TRBD1 on 6 matching bases. The CDR3 consists of 15 residues. The V end was cut by 2 bases, the J end by 6 bases, with 13 bases between. CDR1 KGHSH and CDR2 LQKENI come from the germline V gene. The CDR3 DNA reads as TGTGCCAGCTCACCATTGGGCAGGGGTGATGAAAAACTGTTTTTT. Its protein is CASSPLGRGDEKLFF.

This clone was observed a few times. This chain links TRBV5-4 with TRBJ2-7, with 8 bases matching TRBD1. After removal of 3 bases from V and 9 bases from J, the junction contained 8 bases not matched to a gene. The CDR3 covers 13 residues. Germline V lookup: CDR1 SGHNT, CDR2 YYREEE (reference sequence). The CDR3, as DNA: TGTGCCAGCAGCTCTGACAGGGGACAGTGGCAGTACTTC. The encoded protein is CASSSDRGQWQYF.

The chain has TRBV7-2 and TRBJ2-7, with a weak D call TRBD2 (6 bases). CDR1 and CDR2 (germline): SGHTA, FQGNSA. The CDR3 has 13 amino acids. V lost 6 bases, J lost 7 bases, and 16 bases lay in between. In DNA, the CDR3 is TGTGCCAGCAGGCTAGCGTGGGCTGGGGAGCAGTACTTC. Translated: CASRLAWAGEQYF.

V usage is TRBV10-3 and J usage is TRBJ2-7, with 9 bases identical to TRBD1. The CDR3 consists of 16 residues. Losses at the gene ends were 0 bases for V and 3 bases for J; bases not matched to a gene: 6. Germline lookup yields CDR1 ENHRY and CDR2 SYGVKD. The CDR3 is CAISESGQGGDYEQYF. CDR3 coding DNA: TGTGCCATCAGTGAGTCGGGACAGGGCGGTGACTACGAGCAGTACTTC.

The chain has TRBV5-5 and TRBJ1-1, with 7 positions matching TRBD1. J lost 1 base, V lost 5 bases, and 2 bases had no gene match. Germline-derived CDR1 and CDR2 are SGHKS and YYEKEE (reference sequence). CDR3 length equals 13 residues. DNA of the CDR3: TGTGCCAGCAGTGGACAGGCGAACACTGAAGCTTTCTTT. Translated, it gives CASSGQANTEAFF.

This chain uses TRBV30 with TRBJ2-7, with 7 bases fitting TRBD2. This CDR3 contains 12 residues. V lost 0 bases, J lost 7 bases, and 3 bases stayed unmatched. Germline V lookup: CDR1 GTSNPN, CDR2 SVGIG (reference sequence). For the CDR3, the DNA is TGTGCCTGGAGTGTAATGGGAGGGGAGCAGTACTTC. As protein: CAWSVMGGEQYF.

The chain joins TRBV12-3 or TRBV12-4 to TRBJ2-5; D is unclear. This CDR3 is built from 13 residues. Trimming pared 4 bases from V and 2 bases from J, leaving 8 bases between. The CDR3 spells CASSSDMQETQYF. The CDR3 coding sequence is TGTGCCAGCAGTTCAGACATGCAAGAGACCCAGTACTTC.

V is TRBV19 and J is TRBJ2-2, with D maybe TRBD1 (7 bases). V was shortened by 0 bases and J by 6 bases, with 14 bases between the two germline ends. Germline CDR1 LNHDA, CDR2 SQIVND (reference sequence). The CDR3 is 16 amino acids. The CDR3 DNA is TGTGCCAGTAGTATAGAAGGAGGGGGCGGTTCCGGGGAGCTGTTTTTT. This sequence encodes CASSIEGGGGSGELFF.

The chain recombines TRBV5-6 with TRBJ2-1; 12 bases are a match to TRBD2. Germline assignment: CDR1 SGHDT and CDR2 YYEEEE. Trimming cost V 1 base and J 2 bases; bases outside gene matches: 4. The CDR3 sequence is 17 residues long. CDR3 in amino acids: CASSLMASGGAYNEQFF. As DNA, the CDR3 is TGTGCCAGCAGCTTGATGGCTAGCGGGGGGGCCTACAATGAGCAGTTCTTC.

This clone showed up just a few times. The rearrangement links TRBV2 to TRBJ2-1; D is possibly TRBD2 (6 bases). The CDR3 has 15 amino acids. Deletions cut 7 bases from V and 10 bases from J, with 23 bases between. Germline CDR1 SNHLY, CDR2 FYNNEI. CDR3 protein: CASTKTGVLFREQFF. The CDR3 coding sequence is TGTGCCAGCACCAAAACGGGGGTCTTATTTAGGGAGCAGTTCTTC.

This chain links TRBV6-4 with TRBJ1-2, with a tentative D call TRBD1 (6 bases). Germline CDR1 MRHNA, CDR2 SNTAGT. The CDR3 loop spans 16 amino acids. V gave up 3 bases and J gave up 8 bases, with 22 bases separating them. As DNA, the CDR3 is TGTGCCAGCAGTGAGCACGGGGACAACCCTCTGGGGGGCTACACCTTC. Amino acids: CASSEHGDNPLGGYTF.

The V call is TRBV7-9, the J call TRBJ2-7, with 7 bases matching TRBD1. CDR3 size: 12 residues. Germline V gene lookup returns CDR1 SEHNR and CDR2 FQNEAQ (reference sequence). Losses at the gene ends were 7 bases for V and 3 bases for J; bases not matched to a gene: 3. The CDR3 is CASTRDSYEQYF. The CDR3 DNA sequence: TGTGCCAGCACCCGGGACAGCTACGAGCAGTACTTC.

This chain joins TRBV6-5 and TRBJ1-5; 8 nucleotides align to TRBD1. The CDR3 spans 15 residues. The germline gives CDR1 MNHEY, CDR2 SVGAGI. The V gene end was trimmed by 6 bases and the J gene end by 2 bases; junction bases not matched to a gene: 6. The CDR3 DNA sequence: TGTGCCAGCAGCCGGACAGGGAACGGCAATCAGCCCCAGCATTTT. This codes for CASSRTGNGNQPQHF.

The rearrangement joins TRBV7-8 to TRBJ2-1; 9 bases are shared with TRBD2. With V trimmed by 1 base and J by 0 bases, 7 bases remained unmatched. The CDR3 contains 18 residues. Germline V gene lookup returns CDR1 SGHVS and CDR2 FQNEAQ. CDR3 in amino acids: CASSLGLSGGFSYNEQFF. The CDR3 DNA is TGTGCCAGCAGCTTAGGCCTTAGCGGGGGATTCTCCTACAATGAGCAGTTCTTC.

The chain combines TRBV12-5 with TRBJ1-4; D remains ambiguous. The germline gives CDR1 LGHNT, CDR2 FRNRAP. The CDR3 loop spans 16 amino acids. V was pared by 2 bases and J by 7 bases, with 17 bases between. CDR3 DNA: TGTGCTAGTGGTTTGCTAAGCGGACTTGCTTTTGAAAAACTGTTTTTT. Its translation: CASGLLSGLAFEKLFF.

CDR3 bases: TGTGCCAGCAGCCGGACAGGGGGCGCAGGTTCACCCCTCCACTTT. This encodes CASSRTGGAGSPLHF. This chain links TRBV3-1 (or the pseudogene TRBV3-2) with TRBJ1-6, with TRBD1 matching over 11 bases. In germline, CDR1 is LGHDT, CDR2 YNNKEL (reference sequence). Trimming cost V 4 bases and J 9 bases; bases outside gene matches: 5. This CDR3 is built from 15 residues.

J is TRBJ2-7 and V is TRBV29-1, with D unresolved. V lost 4 bases, J lost 1 base, and 14 bases lay in between. This CDR3 is built from 14 residues. Germline V gene lookup returns CDR1 SQVTM and CDR2 ANQGSEA. In DNA, the CDR3 is TGCAGCGTTGTGGTCGGAGCCTTATCCTACGAGCAGTACTTC. Protein sequence: CSVVVGALSYEQYF.

This clone was detected once. The chain links TRBV5-1 to TRBJ2-2, with 15 bases lining up with TRBD2. J was trimmed by 4 bases and V by 4 bases; bases with no gene match: 11. The germline gives CDR1 SGHRS, CDR2 YFSETQ. This CDR3 comprises 19 residues. In nucleotides, the CDR3 is TGCGCCAGCAGCGGTCGGACTAGCGGGGGGGCGAGGTCCACCGGGGAGCTGTTTTTT. It yields the protein CASSGRTSGGARSTGELFF.

The chain couples TRBV9 to TRBJ2-7; D gene ambiguous. The V end was cut by 5 bases, the J end by 4 bases, with 10 bases between. Germline-derived CDR1 and CDR2 are SGDLS and YYNGEE. The CDR3 runs to 12 residues. The chain's CDR3 is CASSLSGYEQYF. The CDR3 bases are TGTGCCAGCAGTCTCTCCGGGTACGAGCAGTACTTC.

The gene calls are TRBV6-5 and TRBJ1-1; D gene unclear. CDR1 and CDR2 from the germline V gene are MNHEY and SVGAGI. This CDR3 is built from 12 residues. Trimming took off 2 bases at V and 10 bases at J, with 11 bases between the two ends. CDR3 DNA sequence: TGTGCCAGCAGTTACACCGGGAGCCTAGCTTTCTTT. Encoded protein: CASSYTGSLAFF.

The CDR3 is CASTRQTDSGNTIYF. In DNA, the CDR3 is TGTGCCAGCACCCGGCAGACTGACTCTGGAAACACCATATATTTT. The chain combines TRBV4-2 with TRBJ1-3; D not resolved. V dropped 7 bases and J dropped 0 bases, with 13 bases sitting between them. This CDR3 is built from 15 residues. Germline V gene lookup returns CDR1 LGHNA and CDR2 YNFKEQ.

This clone has just a few counts. V gene TRBV10-3 combines with J gene TRBJ2-5, with a weak D call TRBD2 (6 bases). The CDR3 is 14 amino acids. Trimming shortened V by 7 bases and J by 0 bases, and 12 bases separated the two germline ends. From germline, CDR1 is ENHRY and CDR2 SYGVKD. CDR3: CAIMEGTNQETQYF. The CDR3 bases are TGTGCCATCATGGAGGGGACCAACCAAGAGACCCAGTACTTC.

The rearrangement uses TRBV4-1 and TRBJ1-5, with TRBD1 matching 8 bases. Germline V gene sequence: CDR1 MGHRA, CDR2 YSYEKL. J lost 3 bases, V lost 4 bases, and 2 bases had no gene match. The CDR3 is 14 residues long. The CDR3 spells CASSRTGNNQPQHF. In DNA, the CDR3 is TGCGCCAGCAGCCGGACAGGGAACAATCAGCCCCAGCATTTT.

The chain links TRBV2 to TRBJ2-7, with TRBD1 identical over 8 bases. J gave up 6 bases and V 8 bases, and 9 bases lay outside the gene matches. Per germline, CDR1 SNHLY and CDR2 FYNNEI. The CDR3 consists of 13 residues. CDR3 amino acids: CASLWQGAGEQYF. The CDR3 nucleotides read TGTGCCAGCTTGTGGCAGGGGGCCGGCGAGCAGTACTTC.